Following are 20 T cell receptor beta chains from one sample sequenced in a study of early T cells in non-severe SARS-CoV-2 infection (dated by TCRdb to the early 2020s). Library method: 5' RACE. These reads were obtained on a NextSeq 500. The public reads were run again by TCRdb, first through fastp at Q25 and then through MiXCR, and only productive beta chains were kept. Identical CDR3 protein sequences are pooled into one entry, listed with their most common genes and DNA. This sample has 55,000 to 65,000 distinct CDR3 sequences in its table, and just under 9% of those were observed once. The ten largest clonotypes hold 15% to 20% of the sample. What was sequenced was whole blood. Source of these receptors: an adult who was a healthcare worker with PCR-confirmed SARS-CoV-2 infection or an uninfected control (not recorded which).

This clonotype has ten or more counts. The J gene is TRBJ1-1, the V gene TRBV4-3, with D possibly TRBD1 on 5 matching bases. Per germline, CDR1 LGHNA and CDR2 YSLEER. Trimming cost V 3 bases and J 7 bases, with 12 bases left between them. The CDR3 length is 13 residues. As DNA, the CDR3 is TGCGCCAGCAGCCATGTGGGGCGGGGTGAAGCTTTCTTT. As protein: CASSHVGRGEAFF.

This chain uses TRBV6-2 or TRBV6-3 with TRBJ2-4, with D maybe TRBD2 (6 bases). V was shortened by 7 bases and J by 0 bases, with 16 bases between the two germline ends. This CDR3 comprises 16 residues. Germline loops: CDR1 MNHEY, CDR2 SVGEGT. The CDR3 loop is CASNPGGARAKNIQYF. CDR3 bases: TGTGCCAGCAACCCCGGGGGAGCTAGAGCCAAAAACATTCAGTACTTC.

This clonotype was seen repeatedly, ten times or more. This sequence joins TRBV2 and TRBJ2-1; 13 nucleotides match TRBD2. Losses at the gene ends were 3 bases for V and 9 bases for J; bases not matched to a gene: 11. The CDR3 consists of 17 residues. The germline CDR1 and CDR2 sequences are SNHLY and FYNNEI. The CDR3: CASSDGTSGRAGAEQFF. In DNA, the CDR3 is TGTGCCAGCAGTGACGGAACTAGCGGGAGGGCCGGTGCTGAGCAGTTCTTC.

This clonotype was observed a handful of times. J is TRBJ2-1 and V is TRBV4-1; 7 bases line up with TRBD2. V shed 0 bases and J 5 bases; nucleotides not matched to a gene: 4. Germline CDR1 MGHRA, CDR2 YSYEKL. This CDR3 region has 15 residues. In nucleotides, the CDR3 is TGCGCCAGCAGCCAAGATTGGGGGAGGGACAATGAGCAGTTCTTC. The encoded protein is CASSQDWGRDNEQFF.

At least ten counts were recorded for this clonotype. The chain recombines TRBV28 with TRBJ2-3, with TRBD2 matching 10 bases. The length of the CDR3 is 16 residues. CDR1 and CDR2 from the germline V gene are MDHEN and SYDVKM. V gave up 5 bases and J gave up 6 bases; unmatched junction bases: 11. CDR3 residues: CASSHHELAGVDTQYF. In nucleotides, the CDR3 is TGTGCCAGCAGTCACCATGAGCTAGCGGGGGTGGATACGCAGTATTTT.

V is TRBV24-1 and J is TRBJ2-1; 7 nucleotides agree with TRBD2. The ends lost 5 bases at V and 0 bases at J; junction bases unmatched: 12. Per germline, CDR1 KGHDR and CDR2 SFDVKD. CDR3 length: 18 residues. The CDR3 DNA reads TGTGCCACCAGTGGGCCAGCGGGAAATTACGACTCCTACAATGAGCAGTTCTTC. Translating it yields CATSGPAGNYDSYNEQFF.

In its sample, this clonotype was seen many times. The J gene is TRBJ2-2, the V gene TRBV3-1; possible D gene TRBD2, 6 bases. V lost 1 base and J 2 bases, leaving 14 bases between the germline ends. The CDR3 is 17 amino acids. Germline V gives CDR1 LGHDT, CDR2 YNNKEL (reference sequence). The DNA for the CDR3 is TGTGCCAGCAGCCAAGCCCAGGCTAGCGCAAACACCGGGGAGCTGTTTTTT. Its protein product is CASSQAQASANTGELFF.

The chain is built from TRBV6-1 and TRBJ2-1, with D perhaps matching TRBD2 (6 bases). The V and J ends lost 7 bases and 6 bases respectively, with 16 bases between them. The CDR3 spans 14 residues. Germline V lookup: CDR1 MNHNS, CDR2 SASEGT. As DNA, the CDR3 is TGTGCCAGCATTTCGACGGGAGTTCTCAATGAGCAGTTCTTC. It translates to CASISTGVLNEQFF.

The V gene is TRBV27, the J gene TRBJ2-2, with D perhaps TRBD1 or TRBD2 (6 bases each). The CDR3 has 13 residues. The germline gives CDR1 MNHEY, CDR2 SMNVEV (reference sequence). V shed 3 bases and J shed 6 bases, with 8 bases lying between them. The CDR3 sequence is CASSLEGAGELFF. In DNA, the CDR3 is TGTGCCAGCAGTTTGGAGGGGGCCGGGGAGCTGTTTTTT.

This clonotype showed up many times. V is TRBV4-2 and J is TRBJ2-1; TRBD2 agrees at 7 bases. V shed 4 bases and J 0 bases; nucleotides not matched to a gene: 9. Per the germline V gene, CDR1 is LGHNA and CDR2 is YNFKEQ. This CDR3 has 17 residues. Here the CDR3 reads CASSRTSGTTSYNEQFF. The CDR3 DNA reads TGTGCCAGCAGCCGGACTTCCGGGACTACCTCCTACAATGAGCAGTTCTTC.

This clonotype was seen a few times. The rearrangement uses TRBV20-1 and TRBJ2-7; 10 bases map to TRBD2. This CDR3 has 14 residues. Per the germline V gene, CDR1 is DFQATT and CDR2 is SNEGSKA (reference sequence). V gave up 3 bases and J gave up 0 bases; unmatched junction bases: 2. The CDR3 sequence is CSARGLAYSYEQYF. The CDR3 DNA is TGCAGTGCTAGGGGACTAGCGTACTCCTACGAGCAGTACTTC.

In DNA form, the CDR3 reads TGTGCCAGCAGCTTAGTAGTGCAGGGGGCAGAGGTTGGCTATGGCTACACCTTC. This sequence encodes CASSLVVQGAEVGYGYTF. This sequence joins TRBV7-2 and TRBJ1-2; 8 nucleotides align to TRBD1. CDR1 SGHTA and CDR2 FQGNSA come from the germline V gene. Germline trimming cut 1 base from V and 4 bases from J; bases unmatched to any gene: 14. The CDR3 extends over 18 amino acids.

This clonotype was seen a handful of times. The CDR3 sequence is CASSPHRTGGFEAFF. The CDR3 region has the DNA TGTGCCAGCAGTCCTCATAGGACAGGGGGCTTTGAAGCTTTCTTT. The chain links TRBV28 to TRBJ1-1, with 11 bases fitting TRBD1. The CDR3 sequence is 15 residues long. Germline assignment: CDR1 MDHEN and CDR2 SYDVKM. The V gene end was trimmed by 5 bases and the J gene end by 7 bases; junction bases not matched to a gene: 9.

The chain uses TRBV7-2 and TRBJ2-5; maybe TRBD2 (6 bases). Germline CDR1 is SGHTA and CDR2 is FQGNSA. V was cut by 2 bases and J by 2 bases, with 9 bases left in between. This CDR3 is built from 14 residues. CDR3 sequence: CASSLNRGQETQYF. As DNA, the CDR3 is TGTGCCAGCAGCTTAAATCGGGGGCAAGAGACCCAGTACTTC. The full variable domain, completed using reference TRBV7-2 and TRBJ2-5, is GAGVSQSPSNKVTEKGKDVELRCDPISGHTALYWYRQSLGQGLEFLIYFQGNSAPDKSGLPSDRFSAERTGGSVSTLTIQRTQQEDSAVYLCASSLNRGQETQYFGPGTRLLVL.

The V and J genes are TRBV28 and TRBJ2-1; 13 bases align to TRBD2. The germline V gene encodes CDR1 MDHEN and CDR2 SYDVKM. V trimming: 1 base; J trimming: 0 bases; junction bases outside the gene matches: 15. This CDR3 is 22 amino acids long. This CDR3 reads CASSLYFGTSGIMKRSYNEQFF. The CDR3 DNA reads TGTGCCAGCAGTTTATATTTCGGGACTAGCGGGATTATGAAACGCTCCTACAATGAGCAGTTCTTC.

This clonotype was seen many times. The chain combines TRBV2 with TRBJ1-2; D possibly corresponds to TRBD1 (5 bases). The CDR3 sequence is 12 residues long. CDR1 is SNHLY, CDR2 FYNNEI, per germline. V lost 6 bases and J 2 bases, leaving 7 bases between the germline ends. The CDR3 DNA reads TGTGCCAGCAGCCGGGACAACTATGGCTACACCTTC. Translated, it gives CASSRDNYGYTF.

Note on this clonotype: Being one base from a much bigger clone, this may be a read error. This sequence joins TRBV9 and TRBJ1-1; D is undetermined. The CDR3 has 13 amino acids. Trimming took off 0 bases at V and 1 base at J, with 4 bases between the two ends. The V gene's germline CDR1 is SGDLS and CDR2 YYNGEE. CDR3 sequence reads: CASSVAGNTEAFF. The CDR3 DNA follows: TGTGCCAGCAGCGTAGCCGGGAACACTGAAGCTTTCTTT.

This clonotype was detected many times. The V and J genes are TRBV7-8 and TRBJ2-1, with D perhaps matching TRBD2 (5 bases). Looked up from germline, CDR1 is SGHVS and CDR2 is FQNEAQ. Trimming shortened V by 8 bases and J by 6 bases, and 14 bases separated the two germline ends. There are 13 residues in the CDR3. The CDR3 DNA reads as TGTGCCAGCTCGCGGGTCCAACCCAATGAGCAGTTCTTC. The encoded protein is CASSRVQPNEQFF.

This clonotype was observed at least ten times. J is TRBJ2-3 and V is TRBV10-3; D might be TRBD1 (5 bases). The CDR3 contains 13 residues. Germline V CDR1 and CDR2: ENHRY, SYGVKD. Between the trimmed V and J ends, which lost 0 bases and 13 bases, there was a span of 14 bases. The CDR3 is CAISESGQTREYF. The CDR3 DNA sequence: TGTGCCATCAGTGAGTCGGGGCAGACCCGGGAGTATTTT.

This clonotype was detected many times. The chain is built from TRBV6-2 or TRBV6-3 and TRBJ1-3; D remains ambiguous. V lost 7 bases and J 0 bases, leaving 10 bases between the germline ends. There are 14 residues in the CDR3. The germline gives CDR1 MNHEY, CDR2 SVGEGT. CDR3 region: CASTGLNSGNTIYF. In nucleotides, the CDR3 is TGTGCCAGCACCGGGCTAAACTCTGGAAACACCATATATTTT.